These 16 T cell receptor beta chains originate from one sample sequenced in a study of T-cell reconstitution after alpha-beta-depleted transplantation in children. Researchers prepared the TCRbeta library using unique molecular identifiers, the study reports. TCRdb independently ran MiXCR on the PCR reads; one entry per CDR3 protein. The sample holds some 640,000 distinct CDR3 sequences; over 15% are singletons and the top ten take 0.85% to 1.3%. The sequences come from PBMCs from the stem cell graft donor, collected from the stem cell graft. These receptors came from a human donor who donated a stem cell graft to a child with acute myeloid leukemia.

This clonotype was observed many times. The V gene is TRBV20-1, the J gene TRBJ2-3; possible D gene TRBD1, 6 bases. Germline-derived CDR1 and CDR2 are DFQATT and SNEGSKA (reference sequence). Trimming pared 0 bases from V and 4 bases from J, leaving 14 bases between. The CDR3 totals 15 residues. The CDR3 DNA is TGCAGTGCTAGAGATCCTGGGGGCGGGTCAGATACGCAGTATTTT. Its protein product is CSARDPGGGSDTQYF.

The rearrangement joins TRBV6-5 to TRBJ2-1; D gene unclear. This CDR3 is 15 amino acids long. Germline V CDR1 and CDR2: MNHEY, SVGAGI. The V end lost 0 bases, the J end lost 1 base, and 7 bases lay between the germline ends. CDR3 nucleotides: TGTGCCAGCAGTTACTCGCCCGCTTCCTACAATGAGCAGTTCTTC. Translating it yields CASSYSPASYNEQFF.

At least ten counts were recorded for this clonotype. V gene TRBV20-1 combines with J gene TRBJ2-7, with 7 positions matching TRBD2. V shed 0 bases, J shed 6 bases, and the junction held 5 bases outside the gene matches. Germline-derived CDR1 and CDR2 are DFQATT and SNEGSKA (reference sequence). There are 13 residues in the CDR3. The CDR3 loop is CSARDGLDREQYF. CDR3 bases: TGCAGTGCTAGAGATGGACTAGATCGCGAGCAGTACTTC.

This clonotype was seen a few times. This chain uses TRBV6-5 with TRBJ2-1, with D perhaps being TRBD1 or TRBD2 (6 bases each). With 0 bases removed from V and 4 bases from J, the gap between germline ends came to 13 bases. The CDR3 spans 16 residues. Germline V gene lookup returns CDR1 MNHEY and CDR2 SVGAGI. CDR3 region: CASSYSRGAGYNEQFF. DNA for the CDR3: TGTGCCAGCAGTTACTCAAGGGGGGCGGGTTACAATGAGCAGTTCTTC.

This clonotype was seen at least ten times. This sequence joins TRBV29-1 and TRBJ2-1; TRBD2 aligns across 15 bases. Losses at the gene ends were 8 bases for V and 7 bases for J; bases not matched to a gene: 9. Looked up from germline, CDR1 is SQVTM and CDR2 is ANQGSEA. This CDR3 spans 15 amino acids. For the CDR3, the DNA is TGCAGCACCTGGACTAGCGGGGGGGCCGGGAATGAGCAGTTCTTC. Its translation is CSTWTSGGAGNEQFF.

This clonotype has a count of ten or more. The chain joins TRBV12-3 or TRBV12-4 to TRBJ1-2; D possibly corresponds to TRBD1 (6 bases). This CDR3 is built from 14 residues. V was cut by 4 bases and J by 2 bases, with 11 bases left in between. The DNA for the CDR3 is TGTGCCAGCAGTTACGAGGGGGGGAACTATGGCTACACCTTC. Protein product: CASSYEGGNYGYTF.

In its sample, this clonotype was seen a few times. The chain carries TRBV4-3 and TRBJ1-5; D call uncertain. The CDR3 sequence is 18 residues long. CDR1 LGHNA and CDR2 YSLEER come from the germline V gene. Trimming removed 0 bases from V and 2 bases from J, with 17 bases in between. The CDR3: CASSQDGADFARNQPQHF. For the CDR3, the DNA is TGCGCCAGCAGCCAAGATGGTGCGGATTTCGCACGCAATCAGCCCCAGCATTTT.

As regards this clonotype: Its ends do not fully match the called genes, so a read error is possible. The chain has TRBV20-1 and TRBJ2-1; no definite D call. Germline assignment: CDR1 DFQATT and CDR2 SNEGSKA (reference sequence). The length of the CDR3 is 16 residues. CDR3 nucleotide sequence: TGCTGTGCTAGAGATCGACGGATAGGCACCTACAATGAGCAGTTCTTC. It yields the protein CCARDRRIGTYNEQFF.

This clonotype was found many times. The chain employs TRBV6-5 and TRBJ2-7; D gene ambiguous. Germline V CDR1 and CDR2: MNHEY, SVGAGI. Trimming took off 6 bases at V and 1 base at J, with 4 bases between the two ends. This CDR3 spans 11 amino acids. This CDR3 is CASRGSYEQYF. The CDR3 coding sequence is TGTGCCAGCAGGGGTTCCTACGAGCAGTACTTC.

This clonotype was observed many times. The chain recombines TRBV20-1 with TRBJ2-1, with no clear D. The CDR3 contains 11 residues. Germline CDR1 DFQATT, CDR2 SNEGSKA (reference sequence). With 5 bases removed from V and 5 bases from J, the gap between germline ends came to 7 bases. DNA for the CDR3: TGCAGTGCTCAAAATGACAATGAGCAGTTCTTC. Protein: CSAQNDNEQFF.

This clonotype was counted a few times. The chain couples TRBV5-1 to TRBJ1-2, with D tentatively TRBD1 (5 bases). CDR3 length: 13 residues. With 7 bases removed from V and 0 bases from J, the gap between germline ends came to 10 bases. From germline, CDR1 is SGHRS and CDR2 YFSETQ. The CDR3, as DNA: TGCGCCAGCGGGGACGGGCCTAACTATGGCTACACCTTC. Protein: CASGDGPNYGYTF.

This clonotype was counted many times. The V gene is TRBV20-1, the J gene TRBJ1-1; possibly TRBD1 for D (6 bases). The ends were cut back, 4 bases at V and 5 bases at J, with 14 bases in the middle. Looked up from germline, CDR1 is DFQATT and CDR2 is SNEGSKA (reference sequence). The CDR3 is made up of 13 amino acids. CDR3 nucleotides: TGCAGTGCTAAAAATCAGGGGCATACTGAAGCTTTCTTT. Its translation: CSAKNQGHTEAFF.

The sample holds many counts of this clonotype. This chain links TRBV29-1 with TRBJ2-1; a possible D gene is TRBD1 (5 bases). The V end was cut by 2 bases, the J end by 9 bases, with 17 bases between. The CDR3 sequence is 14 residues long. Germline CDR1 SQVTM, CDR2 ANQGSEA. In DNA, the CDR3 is TGCAGCGTTGAAAATGCGCAGGGAATCACTGAGCAGTTCTTC. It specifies CSVENAQGITEQFF.

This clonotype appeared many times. Here the CDR3 reads CASHGEGGRYGYTF. The CDR3 DNA reads as TGCGCCAGCCACGGGGAAGGGGGAAGGTATGGCTACACCTTC. V gene TRBV5-1 combines with J gene TRBJ1-2, with D perhaps matching TRBD1 (6 bases). Germline values: CDR1 SGHRS, CDR2 YFSETQ. V was pared by 7 bases and J by 5 bases, with 18 bases between. The CDR3 spans 14 residues.

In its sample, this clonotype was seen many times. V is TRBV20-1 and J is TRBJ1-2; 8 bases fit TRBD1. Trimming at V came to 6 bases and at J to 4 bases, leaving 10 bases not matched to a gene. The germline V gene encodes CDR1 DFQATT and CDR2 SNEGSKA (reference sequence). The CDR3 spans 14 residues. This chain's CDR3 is CSAPNQGAAYGYTF. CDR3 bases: TGCAGTGCCCCGAACCAGGGGGCGGCCTATGGCTACACCTTC.

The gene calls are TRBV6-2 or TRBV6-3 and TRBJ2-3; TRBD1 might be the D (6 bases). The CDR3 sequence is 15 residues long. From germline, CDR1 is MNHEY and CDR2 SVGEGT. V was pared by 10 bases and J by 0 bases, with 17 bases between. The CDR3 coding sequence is TGTGCCACCTTCCCCCAGGGGCTTAGCACAGATACGCAGTATTTT. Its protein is CATFPQGLSTDTQYF.